This record covers a single T cell receptor (beta chain). This clone appeared a few times. No antigen is known for it. The sample holds no much larger clone one base away, and base qualities are not on file. Via the germline V gene (reference sequence), CDR1 is PRHDT and CDR2 FYEKMQ. At the junction V is shortened by 2 bases and J by 8 bases; bases outside the gene matches: 5. The CDR3 holds 15 amino acids from the cysteine to the phenylalanine. Left in the record is the CDR3 DNA by itself, 45 bases read in frame from the first base. This record comes from a study of beta chain features in type 1 diabetes (dated by TCRdb to between 2018 and 2020). For the study in its entirety: Mean age, gender distribution, total cell number and subset yield were not different between patients and healthy donors. Across all samples, roughly 110,000,000 sorted cells were examined, and cell number per subset correlated strongly with RNA yield. The study compared the TCRB repertoires of sorted circulating CD4+ T cell subsets in recently diagnosed type 1 diabetes patients with those in matched healthy donors. Whereas all 30 or so donors provided naive and central memory subsets, regulatory and stem cell-like memory subsets were isolated from just 8 patients and about 8 healthy donors. Study-wide conclusions, independent of this receptor: Naive, central memory and regulatory TCRB repertoires appeared more similar among patients than among healthy donors. Shorter templates might have been favored by PCR, but patient and control samples were amplified and corrected together, so both groups would have been affected equally by any skew. Sequencing cDNA rather than genomic DNA could over-represent highly expressing activated cells, although activation and CD3 levels did not differ between groups. At VDJ recombination sites, patients with type 1 diabetes made fewer insertions and deleted more nucleotides, a pattern implying thymic rearrangement abnormalities. HLA sub-analyses involved small numbers of individuals, so any influence of HLA type on TCRB rearrangement remained unresolved. A moderate but significant shortening of TCRB CDR3 length was observed in type 1 diabetes patients in all four CD4+ subsets.

A single peripheral blood draw of about 116 mL on average was collected from each donor into heparinised tubes. A BD FACSAria II and a panel including CD45RO, CCR7, CD25, CD127, CD95 and CD27 were used to sort naive, central memory, regulatory and stem cell-like memory CD4+ T cells. All sorted populations exceeded 95% purity. Right away, PBMCs were isolated by Lymphoprep density gradient centrifugation and were stained directly, with no culture step. To minimize batch effects, samples were stained and sorted in pairs, one healthy donor with one patient per experiment. The entire amount of isolated RNA was reverse transcribed using the High Capacity cDNA Reverse Transcription Kit, so the sequenced TCRB transcripts were expressed ones. Deep immunoSEQ sequencing was performed on naive, central memory and regulatory T cell samples, with an average of about 3.57 million total reads per sample. After sorted cells were lysed in RLT buffer, RNA was extracted with DNase-treated RNeasy Micro or Mini kits, with the choice depending on cell number. To prevent cross-contamination, each cell subset was processed individually, whereas patient and healthy donor samples were processed jointly. The immunoSEQ multiplex PCR was used to amplify TCRB sequences from cDNA, yielding 87-bp fragments that span the CDR3 region. The amplicons were sequenced using the Illumina HiSeq platform. In the authors' own workflow: PCR bias was computationally corrected using synthetic template baselines, reads within Hamming distance 2 were collapsed, and singletons that could not be merged were discarded. Reads were aligned against IMGT to assign V, D and J genes, CDR3 length and insertions or deletions at six rearrangement sites. Within each subset, clonotype counts were normalized to the number of sorted cells before true diversity and Gini coefficients were calculated with the tcR R package. Repertoire sharing was quantified using the overlap coefficient calculated on TCRB nucleotide sequences. TCRdb provides this immuneACCESS table in a form limited to in-frame rearrangements. Some clones are lacking; in checked studies, under half of them reflect an unresolved V gene, and why the rest are absent is not known. Clonal size and the V and J genes are those of that table, whereas D and trimming came from the DNA. Present in this sample are about 150,000 clones, around 10% of which were seen just once. Around 0.5% of the sample is held by the ten biggest clonotypes.

This clonotype was sampled from a man in his thirties or forties with type 1 diabetes. Sequencing was done on a sample of central memory CD4+ T cells from blood. The chain is assembled from TRBV13 and TRBJ2-1, and 11 junction bases match TRBD2. The DNA sequence is as follows: TGTGCCAGCAGCTTACAACTAGCGGGAGTCGATGAGCAGTTCTTC. Its coded protein is CASSLQLAGVDEQFF.